The table lists the clone carrying this T cell receptor beta chain with many counts. Its cognate antigen is unknown. The record originates from a study of T-cell memory formation after mild COVID-19. About the study: TCR clusters mostly belonged to single donors. General observations from the study: Cross-reactive memory appears to have joined, as suggested by some responding clones showing up in pre-infection memory.

The CDR3 runs to 14 residues. Germline CDR1 is SQVTM and CDR2 is ANQGSEA. With V trimmed by 6 bases and J by 4 bases, 11 bases remained unmatched. TCRdb re-called the 5' RACE reads with MiXCR, one entry per CDR3 protein. Among roughly 450,000 distinct CDR3 sequences listed, approximately 18% were seen once. The chain carries TRBV29-1 and TRBJ1-2, with 7 bases that match TRBD1. Sequencing was performed on PBMCs or a T cell subset sorted from them (not recorded which). The receptor comes from an adult woman who had mild COVID-19 (a few samples of this study predate the infection). Cell type and time point are not known. The CDR3 DNA reads as TGCAGCGTGACCCCGGGAGGGGGCCCCTATGGCTACACCTTC. Translated, it gives CSVTPGGGPYGYTF.